Following are 31 T cell receptor beta chains from one sample sequenced in a study of shared clonotypes between healthy human individuals. Generated by immunoSEQ multiplex PCR, the TCRdb table keeps only in-frame clones and is missing some. The sample has some 2 million clones; roughly 94% are singletons. Sequenced material: naive CD4+ T cells sorted from blood. Regarding subset: CD45RA+ positively selected. Receptor source: a man between 18 and 29 years old in good health.

The sample holds one count of this clone. The J gene is TRBJ2-7, the V gene TRBV2; 13 nucleotides line up with TRBD2. The J call may be incorrect, as the DNA end agrees better with TRBJ2-1. Germline values: CDR1 SNHLY, CDR2 FYNNEI. The CDR3 spans 14 residues. DNA for the CDR3: TGTGCCAGCAGACTAGCGGGAGGGATCGATGAGCAGTTCTTC. Translating gives CASRLAGGIDEQFF.

The chain joins TRBV9 to TRBJ1-2; tentatively, D is TRBD1 (6 bases). The length of the CDR3 is 17 residues. The V end was cut by 3 bases, the J end by 3 bases, with 21 bases between. Germline CDR1 SGDLS, CDR2 YYNGEE. The CDR3 region has the DNA TGTGCCAGCAGCGCCAGTCAGGGGAGGGGTACTTACTATGGCTACACCTTC. It yields the protein CASSASQGRGTYYGYTF.

The V and J genes are TRBV18 and TRBJ1-5; D not resolved. The CDR3 contains 13 residues. V lost 4 bases and J lost 1, with 5 bases in between. The V gene's germline CDR1 is KGHSH and CDR2 LQKENI. The DNA for the CDR3 is TGTGCCAGCTCACGAGAGAGCAATCAGCCCCAGCATTTT. It codes for CASSRESNQPQHF.

The V and J genes are TRBV9 and TRBJ2-7, with D possibly called TRBD1 or TRBD2 (6 bases each). The CDR3 contains 16 residues. With 0 bases removed from V and 2 bases from J, the gap between germline ends came to 15 bases. Germline V gene data show CDR1 as SGDLS and CDR2 as YYNGEE. The DNA for the CDR3 is TGTGCCAGCAGCGTAGAGTGGGGGGCGCAAACCTACGAGCAGTACTTC. This encodes CASSVEWGAQTYEQYF. Full variable domain (remainder filled in from reference TRBV9 and TRBJ2-7): DSGVTQTPKHLITATGQRVTLRCSPRSGDLSVYWYQQSLDQGLQFLIQYYNGEERAKGNILERFSAQQFPDLHSELNLSSLELGDSALYFCASSVEWGAQTYEQYFGPGTRLTVT.

As to this clone: Other nucleotide sequences in the sample specify the same CDR3. This rearrangement joins TRBV6-6 to TRBJ2-7, with D possibly TRBD2 on 5 matching bases. Germline loops: CDR1 MNHNY, CDR2 SVGAGI (reference sequence). The CDR3 extends over 14 amino acids. With 2 bases removed from V and 2 bases from J, the gap between germline ends came to 10 bases. This chain's CDR3 is CASSYTSGAYEQYF. For the CDR3, the DNA is TGTGCCAGCAGTTACACTTCCGGGGCCTACGAGCAGTACTTC.

The CDR3 here is CTSSRDLGSYNEQFF. The CDR3 DNA is TGCACCAGCAGCCGAGACCTAGGCTCCTACAATGAGCAGTTCTTC. The chain employs TRBV1 and TRBJ2-1; TRBD2 reflects the table's D call only, with no check against the DNA. TRBV1 counts as a pseudogene. The CDR3 totals 15 residues.

The rearrangement links TRBV5-6 to TRBJ2-2, with no clear D. V was pared by 7 bases and J by 1 base, with 8 bases between. Germline CDR1 SGHDT, CDR2 YYEEEE. The CDR3 totals 13 residues. The CDR3 DNA follows: TGTGCCAGCTCGTACGGGAACACCGGGGAGCTGTTTTTT. Amino acid sequence: CASSYGNTGELFF.

In this sample, this clone turned up once. This chain connects TRBV11-2 to TRBJ2-5, with a weak D call TRBD1 (5 bases). The CDR3 has 13 amino acids. Trimming pared 1 base from V and 5 bases from J, leaving 8 bases between. Germline V gives CDR1 SGHAT, CDR2 FQNNGV. CDR3 region: CASSLAGWETQYF. The CDR3 region has the DNA TGTGCCAGCAGCTTAGCAGGGTGGGAGACCCAGTACTTC.

The V call is TRBV4-2, the J call TRBJ1-4, with D uncertain. Germline V gene sequence: CDR1 LGHNA, CDR2 YNFKEQ. CDR3 size: 13 residues. Deletions cut 1 base from V and 8 bases from J, with 8 bases between. CDR3 in DNA: TGTGCCAGCAGCCAAGCCCCGTGGGAAAAACTGTTTTTT. Encoded protein: CASSQAPWEKLFF.

This rearrangement joins TRBV5-6 to TRBJ2-1, with D uncertain. Trimming took 4 bases from V and 3 from J, leaving 14 bases between them. Germline V gives CDR1 SGHDT, CDR2 YYEEEE. This CDR3 is 15 amino acids long. CDR3 in DNA: TGTGCCAGCAGCGCCCGGACGGAATACTACAATGAGCAGTTCTTC. It yields the protein CASSARTEYYNEQFF.

This clone was counted many times. The chain is built from TRBV28 and TRBJ1-5; D is perhaps TRBD1 (5 bases). Germline CDR1 is MDHEN and CDR2 is SYDVKM. This CDR3 has 19 amino acids. The V and J ends lost 2 bases and 4 bases respectively, with 24 bases between them. CDR3 loop: CASSLISGGISIRNQPQHF. The CDR3 nucleotides read TGTGCCAGCAGTTTAATTTCGGGGGGGATTTCTATAAGGAATCAGCCCCAGCATTTT.

The rearrangement links TRBV10-1 to TRBJ2-2; TRBD2 agrees at 9 bases. Germline-derived CDR1 and CDR2 are WNHNN and SYGVQD (reference sequence). V shed 8 bases, J shed 4 bases, and the junction held 5 bases outside the gene matches. CDR3 length: 14 amino acids. The DNA of the CDR3 is TGCGCCAGCCAGCGGGAGGAGGGCACCGGGGAGCTGTTTTTT. Residues: CASQREEGTGELFF.

The rearrangement joins TRBV5-1 to TRBJ1-2, with unresolved D. V was clipped by 0 bases and J by 8 bases, with 8 bases between them. The V gene's germline CDR1 is SGHRS and CDR2 YFSETQ. The CDR3 sequence is 12 residues long. Written as DNA, the CDR3 is TGCGCCAGCAGCTTGGACGTAGGGGGCTACACCTTC. Its translation is CASSLDVGGYTF.

The rearrangement links TRBV6-4 to TRBJ2-7; D ambiguous. CDR1 is MRHNA and CDR2 is SNTAGT in the germline V gene. The CDR3 extends over 8 amino acids. CDR3 nucleotides: TGTACCTCTTGCGAGCAGTACTTC. Translation: CTSCEQYF.

The chain couples TRBV19 to TRBJ2-3; tentative D call: TRBD2 (6 bases). Trimming cost V 6 bases and J 4 bases, with 14 bases left between them. CDR3 length: 14 amino acids. CDR1 is LNHDA and CDR2 is SQIVND in the germline V gene (reference sequence). The DNA of the CDR3 is TGTGCCAGTAGACGACTAGGGGAATCAGATACGCAGTATTTT. Encoded protein: CASRRLGESDTQYF.

The rearrangement joins TRBV11-2 to TRBJ2-4; 11 bases fit TRBD2. The length of the CDR3 is 16 residues. J lost 5 bases, V lost 1 base, and 4 bases had no gene match. Germline CDR1 and CDR2: SGHAT and FQNNGV. CDR3 residues: CASSLVSGRAQNIQYF. CDR3 nucleotides: TGTGCCAGCAGCTTAGTTAGCGGGAGGGCCCAAAACATTCAGTACTTC.

The count of this clone is one. The J gene is TRBJ2-7, the V gene TRBV7-9; D might be TRBD2 (6 bases). The V end was cut by 6 bases, the J end by 2 bases, with 17 bases between. The CDR3 has 15 amino acids. Germline V gene lookup returns CDR1 SEHNR and CDR2 FQNEAQ (reference sequence). CDR3 in DNA: TGTGCCAGCAGTCCTGGGTCTAGCGCCGCCTACGAGCAGTACTTC. Amino acids: CASSPGSSAAYEQYF. The variable domain in full, completed from reference TRBV7-9 and TRBJ2-7, reads DTGVSQNPRHKITKRGQNVTFRCDPISEHNRLYWYRQTLGQGPEFLTYFQNEAQLEKSRLLSDRFSAERPKGSFSTLEIQRTEQGDSAMYLCASSPGSSAAYEQYFGPGTRLTVT.

The chain recombines TRBV15 with TRBJ2-7, with D perhaps TRBD2 (6 bases). The CDR3 loop spans 14 amino acids. V gave up 3 bases and J gave up 2 bases, with 11 bases separating them. Germline V CDR1 and CDR2: LNHNV, YYDKDF (reference sequence). CDR3 coding DNA: TGTGCCACCAGCAGCCGGGACTCCCCCTACGAGCAGTACTTC. Amino acid sequence: CATSSRDSPYEQYF. Based on the CDR3 plus reference TRBV15 and TRBJ2-7, the full variable domain is DAMVIQNPRYQVTQFGKPVTLSCSQTLNHNVMYWYQQKSSQAPKLLFHYYDKDFNNEADTPDNFQSRRPNTSFCFLDIRSPGLGDTAMYLCATSSRDSPYEQYFGPGTRLTVT.

Concerning this clone: This specimen includes other DNA sequences encoding the same CDR3. V gene TRBV10-3 combines with J gene TRBJ1-6; D ambiguous. V was clipped by 2 bases and J by 7 bases, with 6 bases between them. CDR1 and CDR2 from the germline V gene are ENHRY and SYGVKD. This CDR3 has 13 amino acids. The CDR3 coding sequence is TGTGCCATCAGTGAGCGAGGGAATTCACCCCTCCACTTT. Protein sequence: CAISERGNSPLHF.

The J gene is TRBJ1-5, the V gene TRBV29-1; 9 positions match TRBD1. The ends lost 5 bases at V and 7 bases at J; junction bases unmatched: 3. Germline CDR1 and CDR2: SQVTM and ANQGSEA. This CDR3 comprises 12 residues. CDR3 in DNA: TGCAGCGTTCGGACAGGGGAGCAGCCCCAGCATTTT. It is translated as CSVRTGEQPQHF.

This clone was seen only once. The J gene is TRBJ2-3, the V gene TRBV11-2; D uncertain. CDR1 SGHAT and CDR2 FQNNGV come from the germline V gene. Trimming left V 5 bases short and J 2 bases short, with 5 bases between. The CDR3 runs 12 residues. The CDR3 region has the DNA TGTGCCAGCAGCCTCGACACAGATACGCAGTATTTT. This codes for CASSLDTDTQYF. The full variable domain, completed using reference TRBV11-2 and TRBJ2-3, is EAGVAQSPRYKIIEKRQSVAFWCNPISGHATLYWYQQILGQGPKLLIQFQNNGVVDDSQLPKDRFSAERLKGVDSTLKIQPAKLEDSAVYLCASSLDTDTQYFGPGTRLTVL.

The CDR3 loop reads CSVVVPASPGASGRATDTQYF. CDR3 bases: TGCAGCGTTGTGGTCCCAGCGTCCCCCGGGGCTAGCGGGAGGGCCACAGATACGCAGTATTTT. The rearrangement links TRBV29-1 to TRBJ2-3; TRBD2 aligns across 12 bases. Germline V lookup: CDR1 SQVTM, CDR2 ANQGSEA. The V and J ends lost 4 bases and 2 bases, in that order; junction bases with no gene match: 22. This CDR3 contains 21 residues.

In the case of this clone: Other DNA sequences of this sample code for an identical CDR3. This chain links TRBV30 with TRBJ2-7; maybe TRBD1 (5 bases). The CDR3 extends over 11 amino acids. V lost 3 bases and J 4 bases, leaving 7 bases between the germline ends. Germline V lookup: CDR1 GTSNPN, CDR2 SVGIG (reference sequence). The CDR3 region is CAWSREYEQYF. The CDR3 nucleotides read TGTGCCTGGAGCAGGGAATACGAGCAGTACTTC.

V gene TRBV30 combines with J gene TRBJ1-1; 8 nucleotides line up with TRBD1. CDR3 length equals 15 residues. V was clipped by 0 bases and J by 8 bases; unmatched bases: 11. Germline V gene data show CDR1 as GTSNPN and CDR2 as SVGIG (reference sequence). The CDR3 nucleotides read TGTGCCTGGAGTGTACGAAGGACAGGGAGTGGGGAAGCTTTCTTT. Its protein product is CAWSVRRTGSGEAFF.

The V and J genes are TRBV19 and TRBJ2-3; 7 nucleotides align to TRBD2. In germline, CDR1 is LNHDA, CDR2 SQIVND (reference sequence). The CDR3 covers 15 residues. The ends lost 1 base at V and 4 bases at J; junction bases unmatched: 5. The CDR3 loop reads CASSIAGGLPDTQYF. CDR3 DNA: TGTGCCAGTAGTATAGCGGGAGGACTCCCAGATACGCAGTATTTT. The full variable domain, with the rest looked up from reference TRBV19 and TRBJ2-3, is DGGITQSPKYLFRKEGQNVTLSCEQNLNHDAMYWYRQDPGQGLRLIYYSQIVNDFQKGDIAEGYSVSREKKESFPLTVTSAQKNPTAFYLCASSIAGGLPDTQYFGPGTRLTVL.

This chain uses TRBV29-1 with TRBJ2-7, with 9 bases lining up with TRBD1. The CDR3 spans 13 residues. CDR1 is SQVTM and CDR2 is ANQGSEA in the germline V gene. Germline trimming cut 4 bases from V and 3 bases from J; bases unmatched to any gene: 4. CDR3 residues: CSVVAGQGYEQYF. The CDR3 nucleotides are TGCAGCGTTGTGGCGGGACAGGGCTACGAGCAGTACTTC.

This chain links TRBV25-1 with TRBJ2-3; no definite D call. Germline V gene data show CDR1 as MGHDK and CDR2 as SYGVNS. Trimming stripped 2 bases from V and 7 bases from J, with 16 bases between. CDR3 length: 15 amino acids. CDR3 protein: CASSETKITANTQYF. CDR3 DNA sequence: TGTGCCAGCAGTGAAACGAAGATTACGGCGAATACGCAGTATTTT.

V and J are TRBV30 and TRBJ2-3; TRBD1 matches at 7 bases. This CDR3 contains 13 residues. Germline loops: CDR1 GTSNPN, CDR2 SVGIG (reference sequence). V lost 5 bases, J lost 11 bases, and 13 bases stayed unmatched. CDR3 DNA: TGTGCCTGGGCTCAAGACAGGGAAACGGAGCAGTATTTT. This translates into CAWAQDRETEQYF.

The V call is TRBV5-1, the J call TRBJ1-2; D might be TRBD1 (5 bases). The V gene lost 1 base and the J gene lost 7 bases, with 20 bases spanning the gap. The V gene's germline CDR1 is SGHRS and CDR2 YFSETQ. This CDR3 spans 16 amino acids. This chain's CDR3 is CASSLRGREVASGYTF. For the CDR3, the DNA is TGCGCCAGCAGCTTGCGCGGCAGGGAGGTAGCCAGTGGCTACACCTTC.

The genes are TRBV7-2 and TRBJ1-6, with a possible D match to TRBD1 (5 bases). Germline V gene sequence: CDR1 SGHTA, CDR2 FQGNSA. The V end lost 1 base, the J end lost 4 bases, and 17 bases lay between the germline ends. The CDR3 runs to 18 residues. CDR3 nucleotides: TGTGCCAGCAGCTTAGAGGGCGCAGGGCGTCGATATAATTCACCCCTCCACTTT. Translated: CASSLEGAGRRYNSPLHF.

This chain joins TRBV7-9 and TRBJ1-4, with D uncertain. V lost 6 bases and J lost 5, with 13 bases in between. CDR1 and CDR2 from the germline V gene are SEHNR and FQNEAQ (reference sequence). CDR3 length equals 14 residues. CDR3 region: CASSPGVGNEKLFF. The CDR3 nucleotides are TGTGCCAGCAGTCCAGGAGTAGGAAATGAAAAACTGTTTTTT.